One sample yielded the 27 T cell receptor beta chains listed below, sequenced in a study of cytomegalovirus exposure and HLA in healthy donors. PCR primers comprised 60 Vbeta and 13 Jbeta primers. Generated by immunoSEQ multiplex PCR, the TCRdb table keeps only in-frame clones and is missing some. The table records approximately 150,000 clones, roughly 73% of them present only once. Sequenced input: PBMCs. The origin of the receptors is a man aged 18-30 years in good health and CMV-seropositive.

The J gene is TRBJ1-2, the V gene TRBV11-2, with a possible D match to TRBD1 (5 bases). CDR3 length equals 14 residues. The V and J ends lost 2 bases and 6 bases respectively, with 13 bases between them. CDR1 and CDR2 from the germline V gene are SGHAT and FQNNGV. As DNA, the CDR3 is TGTGCCAGCAGCTTACTTACGGGGGGTGATGGCTACACCTTC. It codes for CASSLLTGGDGYTF.

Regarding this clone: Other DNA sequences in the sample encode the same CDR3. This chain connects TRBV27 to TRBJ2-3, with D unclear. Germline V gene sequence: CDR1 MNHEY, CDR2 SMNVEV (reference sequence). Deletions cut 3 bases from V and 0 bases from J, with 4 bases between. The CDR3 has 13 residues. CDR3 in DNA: TGTGCCAGCAGTTTCGGGAGCACAGATACGCAGTATTTT. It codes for CASSFGSTDTQYF.

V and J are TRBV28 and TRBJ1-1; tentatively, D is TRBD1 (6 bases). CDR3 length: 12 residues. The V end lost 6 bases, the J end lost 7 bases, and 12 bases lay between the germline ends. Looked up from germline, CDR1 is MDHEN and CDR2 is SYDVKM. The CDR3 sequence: CASRGTGREAFF. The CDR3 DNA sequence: TGTGCCAGCAGGGGAACAGGGCGTGAAGCTTTCTTT. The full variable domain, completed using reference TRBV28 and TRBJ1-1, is DVKVTQSSRYLVKRTGEKVFLECVQDMDHENMFWYRQDPGLGLRLIYFSYDVKMKEKGDIPEGYSVSREKKERFSLILESASTNQTSMYLCASRGTGREAFFGQGTRLTVV.

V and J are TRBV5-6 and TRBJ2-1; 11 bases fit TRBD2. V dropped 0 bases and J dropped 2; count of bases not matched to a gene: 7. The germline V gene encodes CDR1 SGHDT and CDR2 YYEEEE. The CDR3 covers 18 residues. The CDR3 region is CASSLGGTSGWPYNEQFF. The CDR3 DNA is TGTGCCAGCAGCTTGGGGGGGACTAGCGGCTGGCCCTACAATGAGCAGTTCTTC.

CDR3 loop: CAISGPNRAGLLYNEQFF. The CDR3 coding sequence is TGTGCCATCAGTGGCCCAAACCGAGCGGGCCTACTTTACAATGAGCAGTTCTTC. The chain employs TRBV10-3 and TRBJ2-1; weak D call: TRBD2 (6 bases). The CDR3 has 18 amino acids. V lost 4 bases and J 4 bases, leaving 23 bases between the germline ends. Germline V gene lookup returns CDR1 ENHRY and CDR2 SYGVKD.

The CDR3 DNA reads as TGTGCCAGCAGCGTAGCTACAGCGGGATCAGCTTTCTTT. This encodes CASSVATAGSAFF. This chain links TRBV9 with TRBJ1-1; D gene ambiguous. Trimming cost V 0 bases and J 10 bases, with 13 bases left between them. This CDR3 comprises 13 residues. CDR1 is SGDLS and CDR2 is YYNGEE in the germline V gene.

The DNA for the CDR3 is TGCGCCAGCAGCACCCCGGGACTAGCGGGAACGGAGACCCAGTACTTC. It yields the protein CASSTPGLAGTETQYF. The genes are TRBV5-1 and TRBJ2-5; 13 bases map to TRBD2. The CDR3 has 16 residues. With 4 bases clipped from V and 5 bases from J, the junction kept 8 bases outside the gene matches. Per germline, CDR1 SGHRS and CDR2 YFSETQ.

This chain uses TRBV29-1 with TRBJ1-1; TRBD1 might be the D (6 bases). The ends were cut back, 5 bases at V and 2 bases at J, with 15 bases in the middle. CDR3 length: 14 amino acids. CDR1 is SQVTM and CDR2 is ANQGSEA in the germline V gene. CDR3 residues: CSVLKGGVNTEAFF. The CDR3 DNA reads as TGCAGCGTTCTAAAGGGGGGGGTAAACACTGAAGCTTTCTTT.

CDR3 in DNA: TGTGCCAGTTCCCCCGGCGGGGAGCTGTTTTTT. Amino acid sequence: CASSPGGELFF. V usage is TRBV25-1 and J usage is TRBJ2-2; D ambiguous. Germline CDR1 MGHDK, CDR2 SYGVNS. V dropped 9 bases and J dropped 7 bases, with 9 bases sitting between them. The CDR3 is 11 amino acids.

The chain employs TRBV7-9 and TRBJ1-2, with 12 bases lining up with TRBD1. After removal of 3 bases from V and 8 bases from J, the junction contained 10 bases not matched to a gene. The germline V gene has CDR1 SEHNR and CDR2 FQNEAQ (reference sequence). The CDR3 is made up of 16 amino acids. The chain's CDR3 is CASSFSGTGGARGYTF. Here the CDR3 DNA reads TGTGCCAGCAGCTTTTCCGGGACAGGGGGCGCTCGGGGCTACACCTTC.

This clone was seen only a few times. CDR3 sequence reads: CASSQTGGANVLTF. CDR3 coding DNA: TGTGCCAGCAGCCAAACGGGTGGGGCCAACGTCCTGACTTTC. The chain is built from TRBV14 and TRBJ2-6; unclear D gene. CDR3 length: 14 residues. Germline V CDR1 and CDR2: SGHDN, FVKESK. The V end was cut by 2 bases, the J end by 3 bases, with 5 bases between. The entire variable domain, with the rest obtained from reference TRBV14 and TRBJ2-6, is as follows: EAGVTQFPSHSVIEKGQTVTLRCDPISGHDNLYWYRRVMGKEIKFLLHFVKESKQDESGMPNNRFLAERTGGTYSTLKVQPAELEDSGVYFCASSQTGGANVLTFGAGSRLTVL.

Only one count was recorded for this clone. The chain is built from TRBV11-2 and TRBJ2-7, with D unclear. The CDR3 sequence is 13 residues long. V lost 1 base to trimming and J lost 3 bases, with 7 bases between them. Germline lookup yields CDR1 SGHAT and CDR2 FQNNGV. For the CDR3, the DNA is TGTGCCAGCAGCTTAGGAGGAGTCTACGAGCAGTACTTC. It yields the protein CASSLGGVYEQYF. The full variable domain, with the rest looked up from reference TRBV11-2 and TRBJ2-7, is EAGVAQSPRYKIIEKRQSVAFWCNPISGHATLYWYQQILGQGPKLLIQFQNNGVVDDSQLPKDRFSAERLKGVDSTLKIQPAKLEDSAVYLCASSLGGVYEQYFGPGTRLTVT.

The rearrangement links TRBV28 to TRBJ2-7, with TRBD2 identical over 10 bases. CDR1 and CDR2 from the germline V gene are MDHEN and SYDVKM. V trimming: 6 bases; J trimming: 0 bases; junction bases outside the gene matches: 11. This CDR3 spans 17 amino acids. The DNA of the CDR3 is TGTGCCAGCAGCCCCACGGCGACTAGCGGGTACTCCTACGAGCAGTACTTC. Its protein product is CASSPTATSGYSYEQYF.

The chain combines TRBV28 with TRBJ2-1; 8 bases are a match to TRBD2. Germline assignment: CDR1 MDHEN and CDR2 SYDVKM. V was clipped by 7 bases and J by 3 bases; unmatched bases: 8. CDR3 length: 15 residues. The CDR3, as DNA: TGTGCCAGCACCGACGGACTAGCCAGCTACAATGAGCAGTTCTTC. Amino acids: CASTDGLASYNEQFF.

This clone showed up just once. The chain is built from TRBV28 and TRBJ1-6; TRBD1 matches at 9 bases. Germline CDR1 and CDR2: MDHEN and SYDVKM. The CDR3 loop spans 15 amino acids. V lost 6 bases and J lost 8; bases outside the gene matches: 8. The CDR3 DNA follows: TGTGCCAGCAGGCCCCGGGACAGGGATTATTCACCCCTCCACTTT. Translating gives CASRPRDRDYSPLHF.

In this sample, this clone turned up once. In nucleotides, the CDR3 is TGTGCCAGCAGCGTAGAGGGGGACAGGACCTACGAGCAGTACTTC. Translated: CASSVEGDRTYEQYF. This rearrangement joins TRBV9 to TRBJ2-7; 8 positions match TRBD1. The CDR3 is 15 amino acids. V was clipped by 0 bases and J by 2 bases; unmatched bases: 4. CDR1 and CDR2 (germline): SGDLS, YYNGEE.

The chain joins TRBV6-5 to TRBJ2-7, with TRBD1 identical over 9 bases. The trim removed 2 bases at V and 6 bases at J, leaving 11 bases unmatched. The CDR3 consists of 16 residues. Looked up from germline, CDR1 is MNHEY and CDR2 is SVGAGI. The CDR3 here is CASSYIQGAYTCEQYF. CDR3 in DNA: TGTGCCAGCAGTTACATACAGGGGGCCTATACTTGCGAGCAGTACTTC.

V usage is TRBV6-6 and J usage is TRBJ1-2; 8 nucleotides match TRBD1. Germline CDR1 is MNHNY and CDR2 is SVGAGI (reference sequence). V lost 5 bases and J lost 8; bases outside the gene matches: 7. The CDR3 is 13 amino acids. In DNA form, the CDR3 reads TGTGCCAGCAGTCCGACAGGGGAGTACGGCTACACCTTC. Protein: CASSPTGEYGYTF.

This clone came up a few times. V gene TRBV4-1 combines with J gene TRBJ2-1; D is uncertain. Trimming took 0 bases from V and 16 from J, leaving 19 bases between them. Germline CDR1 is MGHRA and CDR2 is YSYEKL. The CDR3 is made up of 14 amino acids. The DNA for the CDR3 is TGCGCCAGCAGCCAAGAGCATCTTAGCCGACGCTTATTCTTC. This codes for CASSQEHLSRRLFF.

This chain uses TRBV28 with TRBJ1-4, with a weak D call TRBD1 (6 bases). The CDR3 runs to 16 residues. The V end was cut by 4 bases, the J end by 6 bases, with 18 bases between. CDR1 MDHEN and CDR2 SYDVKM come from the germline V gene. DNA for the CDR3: TGTGCCAGCAGTTCGGCCTTGGACAGAGTGGATGAAAAACTGTTTTTT. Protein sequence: CASSSALDRVDEKLFF.

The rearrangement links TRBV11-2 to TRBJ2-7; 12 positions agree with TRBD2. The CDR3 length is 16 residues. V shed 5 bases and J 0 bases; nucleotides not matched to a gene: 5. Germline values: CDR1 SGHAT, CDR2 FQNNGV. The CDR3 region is CASSPWTSGISYEQYF. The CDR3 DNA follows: TGTGCCAGCAGCCCATGGACTAGCGGGATCTCCTACGAGCAGTACTTC.

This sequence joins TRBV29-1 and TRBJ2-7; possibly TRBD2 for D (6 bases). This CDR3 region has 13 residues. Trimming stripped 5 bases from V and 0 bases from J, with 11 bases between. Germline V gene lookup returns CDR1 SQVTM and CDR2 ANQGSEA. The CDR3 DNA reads TGCAGCGTTTTCTGGCGGGACTCCTACGAGCAGTACTTC. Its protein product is CSVFWRDSYEQYF.

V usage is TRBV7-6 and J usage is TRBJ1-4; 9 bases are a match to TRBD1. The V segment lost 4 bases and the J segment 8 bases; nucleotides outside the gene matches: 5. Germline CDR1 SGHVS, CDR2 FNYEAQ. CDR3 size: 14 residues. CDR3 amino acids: CASSSGTGIEKLFF. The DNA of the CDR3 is TGTGCCAGCAGCTCCGGGACAGGGATCGAAAAACTGTTTTTT.

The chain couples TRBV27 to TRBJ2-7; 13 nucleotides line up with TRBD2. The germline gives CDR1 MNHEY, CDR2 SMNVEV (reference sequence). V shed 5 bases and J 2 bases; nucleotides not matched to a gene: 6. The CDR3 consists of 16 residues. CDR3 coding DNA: TGTGCCAGCAGTCTACTAGCGGGAGGGATGGCCTACGAGCAGTACTTC. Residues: CASSLLAGGMAYEQYF.

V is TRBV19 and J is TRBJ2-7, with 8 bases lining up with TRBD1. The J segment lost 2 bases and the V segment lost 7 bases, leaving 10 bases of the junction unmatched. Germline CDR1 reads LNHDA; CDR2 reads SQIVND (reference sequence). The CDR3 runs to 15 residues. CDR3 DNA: TGTGCCAGTACCCAAGTAGGGACAGGAGCCTACGAGCAGTACTTC. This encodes CASTQVGTGAYEQYF.

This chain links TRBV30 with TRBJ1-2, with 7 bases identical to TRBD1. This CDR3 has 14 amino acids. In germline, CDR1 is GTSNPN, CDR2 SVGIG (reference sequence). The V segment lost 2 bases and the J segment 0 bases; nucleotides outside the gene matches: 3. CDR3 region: CAWSPGGANYGYTF. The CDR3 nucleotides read TGTGCCTGGAGTCCAGGGGGAGCTAACTATGGCTACACCTTC. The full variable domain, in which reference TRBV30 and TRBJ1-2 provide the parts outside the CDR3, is SQTIHQWPATLVQPVGSPLSLECTVEGTSNPNLYWYRQAAGRGLQLLFYSVGIGQISSEVPQNLSASRPQDRQFILSSKKLLLSDSGFYLCAWSPGGANYGYTFGSGTRLTVV.

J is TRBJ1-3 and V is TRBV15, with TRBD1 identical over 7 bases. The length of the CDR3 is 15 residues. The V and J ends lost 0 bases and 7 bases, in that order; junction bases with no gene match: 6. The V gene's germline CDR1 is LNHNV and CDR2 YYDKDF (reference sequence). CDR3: CATSRDKARGNTIYF. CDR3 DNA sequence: TGTGCCACCAGCAGAGATAAAGCCAGGGGGAACACCATATATTTT.